This T cell receptor beta chain was captured in a study of OX40 agonist ivuxolimab in advanced cancers. V dropped 4 bases and J dropped 3 bases, with 15 bases sitting between them. CDR3 size: 14 residues. CDR1 is SQVTM, CDR2 ANQGSEA, per germline. The protocol was immunoSEQ multiplex PCR, while the TCRdb copy is restricted to in-frame clones and leaves out a portion. This sample has about 98,000 clones, with 87% found just once. The chain employs TRBV29-1 and TRBJ1-2, with D possibly being TRBD1 (6 bases). This sequence was found in an adult with an advanced solid tumor such as melanoma, head and neck, liver or kidney cancer. The source material was CD4+ or CD8+ T cells sorted from blood, sampled in a trial of the OX40 agonist ivuxolimab. The CDR3 DNA follows: TGCAGCGTTGGCGAGGGGGGGATGGACTATGGCTACACCTTC. Its translation: CSVGEGGMDYGYTF.